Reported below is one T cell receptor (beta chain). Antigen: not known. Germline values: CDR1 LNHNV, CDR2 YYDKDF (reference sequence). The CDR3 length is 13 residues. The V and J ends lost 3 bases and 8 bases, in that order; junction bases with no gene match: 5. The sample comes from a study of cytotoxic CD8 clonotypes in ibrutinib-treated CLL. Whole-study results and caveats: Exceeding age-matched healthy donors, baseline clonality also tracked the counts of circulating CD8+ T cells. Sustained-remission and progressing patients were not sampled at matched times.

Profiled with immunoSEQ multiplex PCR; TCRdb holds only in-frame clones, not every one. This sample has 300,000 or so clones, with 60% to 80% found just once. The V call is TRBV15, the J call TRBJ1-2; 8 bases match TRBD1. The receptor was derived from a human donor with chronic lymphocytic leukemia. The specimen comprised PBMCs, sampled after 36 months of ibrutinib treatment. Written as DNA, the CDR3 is TGTGCCACCAGCAGGACCGGGACAGGCGGCTACACCTTC. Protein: CATSRTGTGGYTF.